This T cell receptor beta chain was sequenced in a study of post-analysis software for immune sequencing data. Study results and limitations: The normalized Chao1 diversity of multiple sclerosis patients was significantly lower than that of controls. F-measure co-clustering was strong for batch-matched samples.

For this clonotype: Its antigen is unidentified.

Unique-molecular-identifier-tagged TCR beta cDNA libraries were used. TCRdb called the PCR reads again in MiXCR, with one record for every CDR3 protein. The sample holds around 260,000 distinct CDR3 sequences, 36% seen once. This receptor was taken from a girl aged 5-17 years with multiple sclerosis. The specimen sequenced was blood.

The CDR3 sequence is CSSESVMGDGYTF. Written as DNA, the CDR3 is TGCAGCTCCGAAAGCGTGATGGGGGACGGCTACACCTTC. The rearrangement uses TRBV20-1 and TRBJ1-2, with a tentative D call TRBD1 (5 bases). This CDR3 region has 13 residues. Germline V CDR1 and CDR2: DFQATT, SNEGSKA (reference sequence).